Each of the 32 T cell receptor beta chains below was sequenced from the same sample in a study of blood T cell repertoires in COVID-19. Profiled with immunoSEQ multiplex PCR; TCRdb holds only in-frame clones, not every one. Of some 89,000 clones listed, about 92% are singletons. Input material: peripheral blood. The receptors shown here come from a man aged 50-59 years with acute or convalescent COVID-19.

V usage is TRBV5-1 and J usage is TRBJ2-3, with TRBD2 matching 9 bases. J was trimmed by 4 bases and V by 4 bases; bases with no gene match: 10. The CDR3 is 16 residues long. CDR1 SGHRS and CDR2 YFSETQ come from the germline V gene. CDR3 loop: CASSPGGGGAPDTQYF. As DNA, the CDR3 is TGCGCCAGCAGCCCTGGGGGCGGGGGGGCTCCAGATACGCAGTATTTT.

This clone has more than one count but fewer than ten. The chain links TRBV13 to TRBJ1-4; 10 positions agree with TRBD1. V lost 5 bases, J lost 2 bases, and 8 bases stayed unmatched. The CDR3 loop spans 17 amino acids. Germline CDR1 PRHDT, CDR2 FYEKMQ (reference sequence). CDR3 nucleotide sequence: TGTGCCAGCAGCAAACGGGACAGGGGTAGGACTAATGAAAAACTGTTTTTT. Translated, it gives CASSKRDRGRTNEKLFF.

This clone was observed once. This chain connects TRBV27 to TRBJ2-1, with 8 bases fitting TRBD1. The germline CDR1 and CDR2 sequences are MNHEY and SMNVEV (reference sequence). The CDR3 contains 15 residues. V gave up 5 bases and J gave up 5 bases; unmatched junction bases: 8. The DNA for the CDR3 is TGTGCCAGCAGTCCCCGACAGGGGACCCACAATGAGCAGTTCTTC. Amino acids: CASSPRQGTHNEQFF.

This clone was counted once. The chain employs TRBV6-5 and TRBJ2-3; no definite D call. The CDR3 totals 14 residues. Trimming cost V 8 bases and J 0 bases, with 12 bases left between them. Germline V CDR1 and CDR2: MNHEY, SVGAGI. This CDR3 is CASRSGRSTDTQYF. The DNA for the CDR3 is TGTGCCAGCCGGTCGGGTCGGAGCACAGATACGCAGTATTTT.

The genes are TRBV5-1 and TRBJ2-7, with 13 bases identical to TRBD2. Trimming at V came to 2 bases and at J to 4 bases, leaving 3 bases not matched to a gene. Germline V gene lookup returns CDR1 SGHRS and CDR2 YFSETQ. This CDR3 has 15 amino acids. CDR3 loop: CASSFGLAGVYEQYF. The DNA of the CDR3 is TGCGCCAGCAGCTTTGGACTAGCGGGAGTATACGAGCAGTACTTC.

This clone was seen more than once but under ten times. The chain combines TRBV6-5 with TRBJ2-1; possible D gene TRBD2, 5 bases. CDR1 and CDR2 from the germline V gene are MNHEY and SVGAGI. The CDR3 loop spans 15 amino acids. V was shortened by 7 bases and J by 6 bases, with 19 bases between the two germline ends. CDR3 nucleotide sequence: TGTGCCAGCACCCCCCCCGGGGTAGCCAGCAATGAGCAGTTCTTC. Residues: CASTPPGVASNEQFF.

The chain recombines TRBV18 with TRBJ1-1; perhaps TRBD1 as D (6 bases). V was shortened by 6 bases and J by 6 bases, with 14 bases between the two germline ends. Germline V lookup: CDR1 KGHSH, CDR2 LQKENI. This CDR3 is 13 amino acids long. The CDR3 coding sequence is TGTGCCAGCTCCTCCGGGGGGGCCCCTGAAGCTTTCTTT. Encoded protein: CASSSGGAPEAFF.

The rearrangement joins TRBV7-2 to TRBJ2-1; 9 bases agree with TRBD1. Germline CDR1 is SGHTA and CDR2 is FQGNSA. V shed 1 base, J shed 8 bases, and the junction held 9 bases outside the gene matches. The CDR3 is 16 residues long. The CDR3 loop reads CASSLGTGTGYDEQFF. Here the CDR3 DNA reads TGTGCCAGCAGCTTAGGGACCGGGACAGGGTACGATGAGCAGTTCTTC.

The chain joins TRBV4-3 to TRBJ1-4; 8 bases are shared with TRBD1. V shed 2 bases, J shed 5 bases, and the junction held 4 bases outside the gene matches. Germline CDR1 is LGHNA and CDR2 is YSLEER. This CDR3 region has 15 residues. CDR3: CASSQSGQGNEKLFF. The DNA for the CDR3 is TGCGCCAGCAGCCAATCAGGACAGGGAAATGAAAAACTGTTTTTT.

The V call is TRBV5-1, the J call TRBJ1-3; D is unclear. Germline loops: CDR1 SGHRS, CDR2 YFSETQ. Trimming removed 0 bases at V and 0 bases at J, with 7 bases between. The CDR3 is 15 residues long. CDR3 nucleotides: TGCGCCAGCAGCTTGGAAACGAGCTCTGGAAACACCATATATTTT. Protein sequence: CASSLETSSGNTIYF.

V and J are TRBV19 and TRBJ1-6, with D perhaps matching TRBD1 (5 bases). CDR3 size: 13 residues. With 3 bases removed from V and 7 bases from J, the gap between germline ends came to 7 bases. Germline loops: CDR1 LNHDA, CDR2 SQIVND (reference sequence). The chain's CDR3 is CASSIDSNSPLHF. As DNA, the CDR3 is TGTGCCAGTAGTATTGACAGCAATTCACCCCTCCACTTT.

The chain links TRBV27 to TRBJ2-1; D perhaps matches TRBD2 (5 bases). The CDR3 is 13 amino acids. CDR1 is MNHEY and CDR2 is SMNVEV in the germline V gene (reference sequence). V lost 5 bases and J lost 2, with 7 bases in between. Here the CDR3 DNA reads TGTGCCAGCAGTCCACTAGCCTACAATGAGCAGTTCTTC. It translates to CASSPLAYNEQFF.

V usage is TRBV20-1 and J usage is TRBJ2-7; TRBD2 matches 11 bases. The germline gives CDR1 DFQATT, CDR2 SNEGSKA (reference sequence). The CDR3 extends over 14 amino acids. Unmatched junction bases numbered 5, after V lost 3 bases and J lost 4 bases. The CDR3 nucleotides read TGCAGTGCTAGTTCTAGCGGGGGGACATACGAGCAGTACGTC. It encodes CSASSSGGTYEQYV.

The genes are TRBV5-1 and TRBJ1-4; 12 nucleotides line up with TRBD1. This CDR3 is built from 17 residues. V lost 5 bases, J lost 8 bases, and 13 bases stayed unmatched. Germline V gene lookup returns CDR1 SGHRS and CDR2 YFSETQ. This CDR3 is CASRAGTGGTGHEKLFF. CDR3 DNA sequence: TGCGCCAGCAGAGCCGGGACAGGGGGCACCGGGCACGAAAAACTGTTTTTT.

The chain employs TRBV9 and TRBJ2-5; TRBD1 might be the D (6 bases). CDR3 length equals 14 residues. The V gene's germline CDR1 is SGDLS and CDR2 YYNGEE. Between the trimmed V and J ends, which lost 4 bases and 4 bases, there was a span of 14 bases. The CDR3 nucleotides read TGTGCCAGCAGCCGGACAGCGAACCCAGAGACCCAGTACTTC. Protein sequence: CASSRTANPETQYF.

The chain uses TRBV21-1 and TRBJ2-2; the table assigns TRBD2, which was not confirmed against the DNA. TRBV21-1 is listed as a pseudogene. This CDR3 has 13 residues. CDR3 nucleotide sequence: TGTGCCAGCAGCAAACGTGAGGCCGGGGAGCTGTTTTTT. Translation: CASSKREAGELFF.

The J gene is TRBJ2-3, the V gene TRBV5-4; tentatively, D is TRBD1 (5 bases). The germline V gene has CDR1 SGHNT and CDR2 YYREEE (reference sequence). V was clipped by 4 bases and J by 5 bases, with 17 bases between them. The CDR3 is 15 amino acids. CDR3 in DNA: TGTGCCAGCAGCCCATGGGGCCCATTTGTAGATACGCAGTATTTT. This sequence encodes CASSPWGPFVDTQYF.

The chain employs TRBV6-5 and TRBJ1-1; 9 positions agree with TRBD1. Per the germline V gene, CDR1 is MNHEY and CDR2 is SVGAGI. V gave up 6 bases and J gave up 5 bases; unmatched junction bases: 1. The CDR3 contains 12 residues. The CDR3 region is CASRGTGTEAFF. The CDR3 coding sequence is TGTGCCAGCAGAGGGACAGGGACTGAAGCTTTCTTT.

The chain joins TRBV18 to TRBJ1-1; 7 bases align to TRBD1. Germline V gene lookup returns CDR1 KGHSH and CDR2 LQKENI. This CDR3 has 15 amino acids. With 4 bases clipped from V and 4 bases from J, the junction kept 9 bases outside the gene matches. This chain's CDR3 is CASSRTGEVGTEAFF. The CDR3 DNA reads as TGTGCCAGCTCACGCACAGGGGAGGTGGGCACTGAAGCTTTCTTT.

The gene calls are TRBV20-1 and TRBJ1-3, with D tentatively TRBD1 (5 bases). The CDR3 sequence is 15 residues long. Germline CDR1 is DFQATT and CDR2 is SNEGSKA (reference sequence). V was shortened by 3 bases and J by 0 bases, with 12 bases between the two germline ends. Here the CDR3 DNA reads TGCAGTGCTAGTCCACCGGGGGGCTCTGGAAACACCATATATTTT. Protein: CSASPPGGSGNTIYF.

CDR3 in amino acids: CASSFGRSYEQYF. In DNA, the CDR3 is TGTGCCAGCAGCTTTGGGAGATCTTACGAGCAGTACTTC. The V call is TRBV5-4, the J call TRBJ2-7; TRBD2 might be the D (5 bases). The CDR3 has 13 amino acids. Germline V gene data show CDR1 as SGHNT and CDR2 as YYREEE (reference sequence). V dropped 2 bases and J dropped 4 bases, with 10 bases sitting between them.

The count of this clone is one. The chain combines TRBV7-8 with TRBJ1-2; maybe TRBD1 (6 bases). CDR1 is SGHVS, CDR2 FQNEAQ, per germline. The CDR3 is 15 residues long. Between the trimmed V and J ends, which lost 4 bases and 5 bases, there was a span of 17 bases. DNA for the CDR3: TGTGCCAGCAGCTCACACCGACAGGCCTCTTATGGCTACACCTTC. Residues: CASSSHRQASYGYTF.

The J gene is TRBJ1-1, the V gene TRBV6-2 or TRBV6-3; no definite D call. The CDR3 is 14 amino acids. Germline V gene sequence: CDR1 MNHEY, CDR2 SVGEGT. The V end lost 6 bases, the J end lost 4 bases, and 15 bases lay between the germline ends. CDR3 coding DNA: TGTGCCAGCAGCCACCGGCCCGAGGGCACTGAAGCTTTCTTT. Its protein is CASSHRPEGTEAFF.

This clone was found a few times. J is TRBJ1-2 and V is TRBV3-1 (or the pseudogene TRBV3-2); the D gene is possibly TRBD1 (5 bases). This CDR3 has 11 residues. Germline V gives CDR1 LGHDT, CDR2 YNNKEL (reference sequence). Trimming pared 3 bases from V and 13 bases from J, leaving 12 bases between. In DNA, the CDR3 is TGTGCCAGCAGCCAGCGGGGCCGGTGCACCTTC. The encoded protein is CASSQRGRCTF.

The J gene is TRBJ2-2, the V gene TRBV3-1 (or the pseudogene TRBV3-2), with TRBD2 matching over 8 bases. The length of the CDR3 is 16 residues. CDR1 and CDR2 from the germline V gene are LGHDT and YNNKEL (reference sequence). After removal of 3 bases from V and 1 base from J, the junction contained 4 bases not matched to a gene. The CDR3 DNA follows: TGTGCCAGCAGCCAGATTAGCGGGGTGAACACCGGGGAGCTGTTTTTT. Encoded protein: CASSQISGVNTGELFF.

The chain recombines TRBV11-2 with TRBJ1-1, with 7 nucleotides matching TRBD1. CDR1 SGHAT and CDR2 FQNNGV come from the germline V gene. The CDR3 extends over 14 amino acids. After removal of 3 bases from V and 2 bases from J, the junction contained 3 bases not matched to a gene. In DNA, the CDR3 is TGTGCCAGCAGCTTGGGACAGTTCAACACTGAAGCTTTCTTT. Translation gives CASSLGQFNTEAFF.

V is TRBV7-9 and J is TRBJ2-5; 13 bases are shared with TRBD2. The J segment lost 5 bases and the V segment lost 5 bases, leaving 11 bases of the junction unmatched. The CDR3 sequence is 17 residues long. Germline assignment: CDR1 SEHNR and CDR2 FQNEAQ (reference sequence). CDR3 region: CASSVGLAGDGGETQYF. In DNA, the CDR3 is TGTGCCAGCAGCGTAGGACTAGCGGGAGACGGTGGGGAGACCCAGTACTTC.

CDR3 loop: CASSPPGQVMNTEAFF. In nucleotides, the CDR3 is TGTGCCAGCTCACCACCGGGACAGGTTATGAACACTGAAGCTTTCTTT. The V gene is TRBV18, the J gene TRBJ1-1, with 8 bases aligning to TRBD1. The length of the CDR3 is 16 residues. Trimming took 0 bases from V and 0 from J; bases not matched to a gene: 3. Germline V gives CDR1 KGHSH, CDR2 LQKENI.

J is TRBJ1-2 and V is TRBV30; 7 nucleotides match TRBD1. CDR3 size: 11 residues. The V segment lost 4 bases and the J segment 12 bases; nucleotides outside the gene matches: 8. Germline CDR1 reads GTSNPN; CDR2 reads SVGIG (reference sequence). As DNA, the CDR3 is TGTGCCTGGAATCACAGGGGAACGAACACCTTC. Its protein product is CAWNHRGTNTF.

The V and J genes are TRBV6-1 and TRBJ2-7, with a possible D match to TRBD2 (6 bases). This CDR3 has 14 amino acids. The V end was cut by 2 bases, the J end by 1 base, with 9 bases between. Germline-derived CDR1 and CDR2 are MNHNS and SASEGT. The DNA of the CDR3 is TGTGCCAGCAGTGAACAGGCGGGGTCCTACGAGCAGTACTTC. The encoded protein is CASSEQAGSYEQYF.

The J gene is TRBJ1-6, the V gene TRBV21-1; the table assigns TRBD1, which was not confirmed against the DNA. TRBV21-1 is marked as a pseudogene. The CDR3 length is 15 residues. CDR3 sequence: CASSKETGNNSPLHF. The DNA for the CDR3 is TGTGCCAGCAGCAAAGAGACAGGGAATAATTCACCCCTCCACTTT.

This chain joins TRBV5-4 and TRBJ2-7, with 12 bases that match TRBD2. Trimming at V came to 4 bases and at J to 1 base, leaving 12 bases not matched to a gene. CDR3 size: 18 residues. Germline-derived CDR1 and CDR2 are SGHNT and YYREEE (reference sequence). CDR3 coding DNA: TGTGCCAGCAGCCCAAAGGACCAAGGACTAGCGGGATCCTACGAGCAGTACTTC. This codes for CASSPKDQGLAGSYEQYF.